A single sample is the source of the 20 T cell receptor beta chains below, sequenced in a study of OX40 agonist ivuxolimab in advanced cancers. Sequencing used immunoSEQ multiplex PCR; TCRdb keeps in-frame clones, though not all of them. The profile shows 42,000 or so clones, roughly nine tenths of them singletons. Sequencing was performed on CD4+ or CD8+ T cells sorted from blood, taken in a trial of the OX40 agonist ivuxolimab. All receptors come from an adult with an advanced solid tumor such as melanoma, head and neck, liver or kidney cancer.

The chain joins TRBV18 to TRBJ1-1; D is unresolved. V dropped 3 bases and J dropped 1 base, with 12 bases sitting between them. Germline CDR1 and CDR2: KGHSH and LQKENI. This CDR3 is 15 amino acids long. This CDR3 reads CASSPVTLSNTEAFF. The CDR3, as DNA: TGTGCCAGCTCACCTGTGACACTATCGAACACTGAAGCTTTCTTT.

The chain employs TRBV5-1 and TRBJ2-3; 10 nucleotides agree with TRBD2. Per germline, CDR1 SGHRS and CDR2 YFSETQ. The V segment lost 0 bases and the J segment 6 bases; nucleotides outside the gene matches: 4. The CDR3 extends over 15 amino acids. This chain's CDR3 is CASSLVSGGLDTQYF. CDR3 DNA sequence: TGCGCCAGCAGCTTGGTTAGCGGGGGGCTGGATACGCAGTATTTT.

This clone was observed a single time. The chain joins TRBV23-1 to TRBJ2-3; 8 nucleotides match TRBD1. TRBV23-1 is an ORF, and what it does is uncertain. This CDR3 spans 17 amino acids. Germline trimming cut 2 bases from V and 6 bases from J; bases unmatched to any gene: 13. The CDR3 DNA reads as TGCGCCAGCAGTCAAAACAGCCCAGGGACAGGCGGCGATACGCAGTATTTT. As protein: CASSQNSPGTGGDTQYF.

V is TRBV29-1 and J is TRBJ1-1; tentatively, D is TRBD1 (5 bases). Trimming left V 4 bases short and J 7 bases short, with 19 bases between. The germline gives CDR1 SQVTM, CDR2 ANQGSEA. The CDR3 has 14 residues. The CDR3 bases are TGCAGCGTTGTGGGGCCCCGACACCGGTTTGAAGCTTTCTTT. Encoded protein: CSVVGPRHRFEAFF.

The CDR3 here is CASSFLASGNTIYF. DNA for the CDR3: TGTGCCAGCAGCTTTCTGGCCTCTGGAAACACCATATATTTT. The chain recombines TRBV5-8 with TRBJ1-3; D is ambiguous. Germline V gene sequence: CDR1 SGHTS, CDR2 YDEGEE. V gave up 2 bases and J gave up 0 bases, with 6 bases separating them. The CDR3 runs to 14 residues.

The CDR3 coding sequence is TGCGCCAGCAGCTCAATTACAGGGGGTCGGACTGAAGCTTTCTTT. Translating gives CASSSITGGRTEAFF. This chain joins TRBV5-1 and TRBJ1-1, with 8 positions matching TRBD1. The CDR3 is made up of 15 amino acids. Per the germline V gene, CDR1 is SGHRS and CDR2 is YFSETQ. V was clipped by 3 bases and J by 5 bases; unmatched bases: 9.

The gene calls are TRBV6-6 and TRBJ2-7; possible D gene TRBD2, 5 bases. V was pared by 7 bases and J by 0 bases, with 13 bases between. The CDR3 is 14 residues long. Per germline, CDR1 MNHNY and CDR2 SVGAGI (reference sequence). The chain's CDR3 is CASTVDGNSYEQYF. Here the CDR3 DNA reads TGTGCCAGCACCGTGGACGGGAACTCCTACGAGCAGTACTTC.

The chain recombines TRBV4-1 with TRBJ1-4; D uncertain. V lost 0 bases and J 11 bases, leaving 7 bases between the germline ends. Germline loops: CDR1 MGHRA, CDR2 YSYEKL. CDR3 length: 12 amino acids. The CDR3 DNA reads TGCGCCAGCAGCCAAGATGGGCGGAAACTGTTTTTT. Protein product: CASSQDGRKLFF.

The chain has TRBV9 and TRBJ1-6; perhaps TRBD1 as D (5 bases). Trimming removed 3 bases from V and 5 bases from J, with 15 bases in between. This CDR3 has 16 amino acids. Germline CDR1 and CDR2: SGDLS and YYNGEE. CDR3 sequence: CASSDRSPGHNSPLHF. In DNA form, the CDR3 reads TGTGCCAGCAGCGACCGATCCCCGGGGCATAATTCACCCCTCCACTTT.

The chain carries TRBV5-1 and TRBJ2-7; 8 nucleotides match TRBD1. V dropped 9 bases and J dropped 3; count of bases not matched to a gene: 8. The CDR3 extends over 13 amino acids. Germline V lookup: CDR1 SGHRS, CDR2 YFSETQ. CDR3 sequence reads: CATSTGANYEQYF. The CDR3 coding sequence is TGCGCCACTTCGACAGGGGCAAACTACGAGCAGTACTTC. Using reference TRBV5-1 and TRBJ2-7 for the parts outside the CDR3, the full variable domain is KAGVTQTPRYLIKTRGQQVTLSCSPISGHRSVSWYQQTPGQGLQFLFEYFSETQRNKGNFPGRFSGRQFSNSRSEMNVSTLELGDSALYLCATSTGANYEQYFGPGTRLTVT.

With respect to this clone: A junction end diverges from the germline sequence, so it may reflect a read error. The gene calls are TRBV7-2 and TRBJ1-5; a weak D match, TRBD1 (6 bases). The CDR3 is 14 residues long. Germline CDR1 reads SGHTA; CDR2 reads FQGNSA. CDR3 DNA: TGTGCCAGCAGCGTGGGGGGCGGCAATCGGCCCCAGCATTTT. The encoded protein is CASSVGGGNRPQHF. Full variable domain (missing parts from reference TRBV7-2 and TRBJ1-5): GAGVSQSPSNKVTEKGKDVELRCDPISGHTALYWYRQSLGQGLEFLIYFQGNSAPDKSGLPSDRFSAERTGGSVSTLTIQRTQQEDSAVYLCASSVGGGNRPQHFGDGTRLSIL.

The V call is TRBV30, the J call TRBJ2-6; 8 bases match TRBD1. CDR3 length: 17 residues. J was trimmed by 2 bases and V by 3 bases; bases with no gene match: 9. Germline-derived CDR1 and CDR2 are GTSNPN and SVGIG (reference sequence). The CDR3 region is CAWRSLQGAAGANVLTF. The DNA for the CDR3 is TGTGCCTGGAGAAGCCTGCAGGGGGCGGCTGGGGCCAACGTCCTGACTTTC.

V is TRBV11-3 and J is TRBJ2-3, with 7 bases lining up with TRBD1. This CDR3 has 14 amino acids. V lost 6 bases, J lost 6 bases, and 9 bases stayed unmatched. Germline loops: CDR1 SGHNT, CDR2 YENEEA. The CDR3, as DNA: TGTGCCAGCAGACCAGGACAGGCGATGGATACGCAGTATTTT. The encoded protein is CASRPGQAMDTQYF.

The V call is TRBV19, the J call TRBJ2-5; tentative D call: TRBD1 (6 bases). CDR3 length: 14 amino acids. V gave up 3 bases and J gave up 2 bases, with 10 bases separating them. Germline loops: CDR1 LNHDA, CDR2 SQIVND (reference sequence). CDR3 protein: CASSMNRAQETQYF. In nucleotides, the CDR3 is TGTGCCAGTAGTATGAACAGGGCGCAAGAGACCCAGTACTTC.

The chain uses TRBV29-1 and TRBJ1-2; the match to TRBD1 covers 7 bases. CDR3 length: 13 amino acids. Per the germline V gene, CDR1 is SQVTM and CDR2 is ANQGSEA. Trimming removed 5 bases from V and 3 bases from J; junction bases left unmatched: 6. The CDR3 coding sequence is TGCAGCGTTTCGCCGGGACAGCACTATGGCTACACCTTC. Amino acids: CSVSPGQHYGYTF.

A single count supports this clone. The chain uses TRBV15 and TRBJ1-3; D gene ambiguous. Germline values: CDR1 LNHNV, CDR2 YYDKDF (reference sequence). The V gene lost 5 bases and the J gene lost 11 bases, with 16 bases spanning the gap. The CDR3 extends over 13 amino acids. The CDR3, as DNA: TGTGCCACCAGCGCAGGCACAGAGTTATCCATATATTTT. Translation: CATSAGTELSIYF.

The rearrangement joins TRBV10-3 to TRBJ1-3; the D gene is possibly TRBD1 (6 bases). Germline-derived CDR1 and CDR2 are ENHRY and SYGVKD. Trimming left V 10 bases short and J 0 bases short, with 16 bases between. The CDR3 is made up of 15 amino acids. The CDR3 loop reads CATRQDLISGNTIYF. The CDR3, as DNA: TGTGCCACTAGACAGGACCTAATCTCTGGAAACACCATATATTTT.

The chain couples TRBV2 to TRBJ1-2; D is undetermined. Germline V gene lookup returns CDR1 SNHLY and CDR2 FYNNEI. The V gene lost 2 bases and the J gene lost 0 bases, with 13 bases spanning the gap. The CDR3 covers 16 residues. This CDR3 reads CASSERRRLANYGYTF. CDR3 bases: TGTGCCAGCAGTGAACGAAGACGGCTAGCTAACTATGGCTACACCTTC.

V usage is TRBV5-1 and J usage is TRBJ2-2; D could derive from TRBD1 or TRBD2 (5 bases each). Trimming left V 6 bases short and J 9 bases short, with 18 bases between. The CDR3 extends over 14 amino acids. The germline V gene has CDR1 SGHRS and CDR2 YFSETQ. CDR3 loop: CASTGWGSGRELFF. CDR3 nucleotide sequence: TGCGCCAGCACGGGTTGGGGCAGCGGCCGGGAGCTGTTTTTT.

This rearrangement joins TRBV5-4 to TRBJ1-1; 7 nucleotides agree with TRBD1. The ends lost 5 bases at V and 4 bases at J; junction bases unmatched: 11. The germline V gene encodes CDR1 SGHNT and CDR2 YYREEE (reference sequence). The CDR3 consists of 15 residues. The CDR3 is CASRSGDRAATEAFF. CDR3 DNA: TGTGCCAGCAGGTCTGGCGACAGGGCTGCCACTGAAGCTTTCTTT.